This T cell receptor beta chain came from a study of T cells in Graves' hyperthyroidism and ophthalmopathy. Study results and limitations: Researchers found most expanded thyroid clonotypes above 0.001 in blood as well.

RNA transcripts were the template for amplifying TCR beta CDR3 regions. The HTBI primer set was used in a first-round RT-PCR of the TCR CDR3. TCRdb ran MiXCR on the multiplex PCR reads and lists one entry per CDR3 protein. The data contain about 350,000 distinct CDR3 sequences, approximately 13% of them singletons. The CDR3 loop spans 13 amino acids. Trimming cost V 3 bases and J 3 bases, with 9 bases left between them. This clonotype was picked up many times. Its antigen is unidentified. The chain has TRBV12-3 or TRBV12-4 and TRBJ2-7; perhaps TRBD2 as D (6 bases). This sequence originates from a woman in her thirties with Graves' hyperthyroidism. The specimen sequenced was blood. The CDR3, as DNA: TGTGCCAGCAGTTTGCAGGGAGGCTACGAGCAGTACTTC. This translates into CASSLQGGYEQYF.